The 5 T cell receptor beta chains below were found in one sample sequenced in a study of CD8 T cells in ankylosing spondylitis. Their target antigens are unknown. Study results and caveats: Seemingly characteristic of ankylosing spondylitis blood was a TCR beta motif consisting of eight highly homologous variants.

MiXCR was run by TCRdb on the 5' RACE reads, yielding one entry per CDR3 protein. The sample records around 540,000 distinct CDR3 sequences, 9.5% to 15% being singletons. Sequencing input: blood, either unsorted or a sorted T cell fraction (not recorded which). These TCRs come from a male donor with ankylosing spondylitis.

This clonotype showed up just a few times. The J gene is TRBJ1-1, the V gene TRBV6-1; the D gene is possibly TRBD1 (5 bases). The germline gives CDR1 MNHNS, CDR2 SASEGT. The V end lost 2 bases, the J end lost 11 bases, and 18 bases lay between the germline ends. The CDR3 covers 14 residues. The CDR3: CASSEMDTGTTAFF. CDR3 nucleotides: TGTGCCAGCAGTGAAATGGATACCGGGACGACGGCTTTCTTT.

This clonotype has ten or more counts. V and J are TRBV4-1 and TRBJ2-7; TRBD2 is a possible D gene (6 bases). The germline gives CDR1 MGHRA, CDR2 YSYEKL. The CDR3 contains 15 residues. The germline V and J ends were trimmed by 0 bases and 4 bases, with 13 bases remaining between them. The CDR3 loop reads CASSQESHSGYEQYV. The DNA of the CDR3 is TGCGCCAGCAGCCAAGAATCCCATAGCGGTTACGAGCAGTACGTC.

The rearrangement uses TRBV5-5 and TRBJ2-7; 10 bases are a match to TRBD1. V dropped 4 bases and J dropped 6; count of bases not matched to a gene: 10. CDR1 and CDR2 from the germline V gene are SGHKS and YYEKEE (reference sequence). The CDR3 spans 15 residues. CDR3 region: CASSVVGTGVSEQYF. CDR3 coding DNA: TGTGCCAGCAGCGTGGTGGGGACAGGGGTCAGCGAGCAGTACTTC.

This clonotype was picked up a small number of times. V usage is TRBV15 and J usage is TRBJ2-7; D remains ambiguous. From germline, CDR1 is LNHNV and CDR2 YYDKDF (reference sequence). The CDR3 contains 15 residues. V was cut by 0 bases and J by 4 bases, with 13 bases left in between. CDR3 DNA: TGTGCCACCAGCAGAGAAGGAGTCAGTAGGTACGAGCAGTACTTC. Amino acid sequence: CATSREGVSRYEQYF.

This sequence joins TRBV20-1 and TRBJ2-2; 10 nucleotides align to TRBD2. Germline V lookup: CDR1 DFQATT, CDR2 SNEGSKA (reference sequence). The CDR3 runs to 15 residues. J was trimmed by 1 base and V by 4 bases; bases with no gene match: 3. This CDR3 reads CSAKGLAKNTGELFF. As DNA, the CDR3 is TGCAGTGCTAAGGGACTAGCGAAGAACACCGGGGAGCTGTTTTTT.